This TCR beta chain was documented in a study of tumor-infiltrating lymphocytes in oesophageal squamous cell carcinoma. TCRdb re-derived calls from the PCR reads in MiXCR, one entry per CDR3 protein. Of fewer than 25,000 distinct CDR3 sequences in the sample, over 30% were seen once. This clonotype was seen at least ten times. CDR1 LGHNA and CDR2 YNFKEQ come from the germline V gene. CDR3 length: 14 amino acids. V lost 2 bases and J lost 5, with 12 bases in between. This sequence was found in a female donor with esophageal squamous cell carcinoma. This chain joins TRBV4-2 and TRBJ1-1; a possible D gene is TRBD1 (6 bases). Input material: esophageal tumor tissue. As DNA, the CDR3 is TGTGCCAGCAGCCAATGGGGGCTGGGGACTGAAGCTTTCTTT. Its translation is CASSQWGLGTEAFF.